The following is a T cell receptor (beta chain) sequence with its context. This record belongs to a study of blood T cell repertoires in COVID-19. Across the study: PBMCs, B-cell-depleted T cells, or T cells provided the cDNA or gDNA that made up the material.

V shed 4 bases and J shed 4 bases, with 14 bases lying between them. Germline loops: CDR1 LNHDA, CDR2 SQIVND (reference sequence). The CDR3 has 14 residues. In the original processing: By means of reference gene primer amplification, nucleated cell counts were estimated. Profiled with immunoSEQ multiplex PCR; TCRdb holds only in-frame clones, not every one. The DNA was the basis for D and trimming; V, J and clone size are from that table. In the table there are 150,000 to 200,000 clones, about four fifths of which are singletons. Patients of the Seattle cohort, enrolled during active infection, were followed longitudinally.

The TCR originated in a woman in her thirties or forties with COVID-19, enrolled during active disease. Material: peripheral blood. The genes are TRBV19 and TRBJ2-7; TRBD2 might be the D (6 bases). CDR3 DNA: TGTGCCAGTAGTACCGCGGAGGGCCCGTACGAGCAGTACTTC. Translated: CASSTAEGPYEQYF.